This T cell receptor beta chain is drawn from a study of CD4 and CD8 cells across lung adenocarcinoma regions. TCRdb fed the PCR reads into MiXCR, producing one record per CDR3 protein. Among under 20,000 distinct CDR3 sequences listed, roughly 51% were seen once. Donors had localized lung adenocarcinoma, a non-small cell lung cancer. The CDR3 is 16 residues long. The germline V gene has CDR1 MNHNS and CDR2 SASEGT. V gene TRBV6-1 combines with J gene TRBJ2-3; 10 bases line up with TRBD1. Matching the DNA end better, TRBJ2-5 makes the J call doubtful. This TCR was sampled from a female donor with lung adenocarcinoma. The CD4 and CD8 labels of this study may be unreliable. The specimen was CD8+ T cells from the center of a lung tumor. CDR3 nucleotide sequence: TGTGCTAGTAGTGCGCTCGGGGACAGGGGCACAGATACCCAGTACTTC. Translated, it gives CASSALGDRGTDTQYF.